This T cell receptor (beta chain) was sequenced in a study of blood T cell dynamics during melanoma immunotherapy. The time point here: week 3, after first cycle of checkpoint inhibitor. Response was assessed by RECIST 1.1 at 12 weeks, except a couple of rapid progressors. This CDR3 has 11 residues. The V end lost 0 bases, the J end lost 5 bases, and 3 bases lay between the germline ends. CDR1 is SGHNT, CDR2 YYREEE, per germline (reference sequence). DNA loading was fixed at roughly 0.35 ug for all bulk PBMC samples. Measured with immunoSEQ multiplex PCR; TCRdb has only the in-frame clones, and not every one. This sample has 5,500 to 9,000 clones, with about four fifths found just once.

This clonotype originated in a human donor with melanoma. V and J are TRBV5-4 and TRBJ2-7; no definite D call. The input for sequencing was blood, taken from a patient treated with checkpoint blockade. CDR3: CASSLGNEQYF. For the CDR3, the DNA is TGTGCCAGCAGCTTGGGAAACGAGCAGTACTTC.